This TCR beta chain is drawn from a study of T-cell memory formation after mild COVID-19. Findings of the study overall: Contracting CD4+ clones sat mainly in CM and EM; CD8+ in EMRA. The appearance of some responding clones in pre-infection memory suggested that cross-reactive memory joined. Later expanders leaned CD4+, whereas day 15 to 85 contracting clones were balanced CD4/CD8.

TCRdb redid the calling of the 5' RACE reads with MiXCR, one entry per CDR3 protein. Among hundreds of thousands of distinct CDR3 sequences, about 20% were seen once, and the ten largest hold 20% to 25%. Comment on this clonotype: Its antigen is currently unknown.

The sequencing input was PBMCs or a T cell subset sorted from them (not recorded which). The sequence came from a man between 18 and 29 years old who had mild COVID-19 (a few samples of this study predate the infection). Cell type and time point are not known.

The CDR3 spells CASSPKRGTSTDTQYF. In DNA, the CDR3 is TGTGCCAGCTCACCAAAGCGGGGAACAAGCACAGATACGCAGTATTTT. V gene TRBV18 combines with J gene TRBJ2-3, with 7 bases lining up with TRBD2. J lost 0 bases, V lost 2 bases, and 5 bases had no gene match. The CDR3 is made up of 16 amino acids. Germline lookup yields CDR1 KGHSH and CDR2 LQKENI.